This T cell receptor (beta chain) was sequenced for a study of shared clonotypes between healthy human individuals. Study-level information: Used for every donor were three CD4 naive, three CD4 memory, two CD8 naive and one CD8 memory plate. General study findings and limits: Shared clonotypes: approximately 4.5% naive CD4, around 3.5% naive CD8, around 2.2% memory CD4, 0.4% memory CD8.

The assay was immunoSEQ multiplex PCR, and TCRdb's table has in-frame clones only and misses some. The repertoire holds around 1.9 million clones, with roughly 95% as singletons. CD45RO negativity and positive selection for CCR7 defined naive CD8 cells, a population that excluded terminally differentiated effector memory CD45RA+ cells. About this clone itself: Its antigen is not known. In the same sample, other DNA sequences code for this CDR3.

Germline assignment: CDR1 SGHNT and CDR2 YENEEA. V shed 5 bases and J 1 base; nucleotides not matched to a gene: 4. This CDR3 has 16 residues. The chain uses TRBV11-3 and TRBJ2-2; 10 bases are a match to TRBD2. The TCR sequence derives from a man between 18 and 35 years old in good health. Some clones in this sample may be carry-over from other donors' samples. The sample comprised naive CD8+ T cells from PBMCs. The CDR3 region has the DNA TGTGCCAGCAGCCCTAGGACTAGCGGGAACACCGGGGAGCTGTTTTTT. Residues: CASSPRTSGNTGELFF.